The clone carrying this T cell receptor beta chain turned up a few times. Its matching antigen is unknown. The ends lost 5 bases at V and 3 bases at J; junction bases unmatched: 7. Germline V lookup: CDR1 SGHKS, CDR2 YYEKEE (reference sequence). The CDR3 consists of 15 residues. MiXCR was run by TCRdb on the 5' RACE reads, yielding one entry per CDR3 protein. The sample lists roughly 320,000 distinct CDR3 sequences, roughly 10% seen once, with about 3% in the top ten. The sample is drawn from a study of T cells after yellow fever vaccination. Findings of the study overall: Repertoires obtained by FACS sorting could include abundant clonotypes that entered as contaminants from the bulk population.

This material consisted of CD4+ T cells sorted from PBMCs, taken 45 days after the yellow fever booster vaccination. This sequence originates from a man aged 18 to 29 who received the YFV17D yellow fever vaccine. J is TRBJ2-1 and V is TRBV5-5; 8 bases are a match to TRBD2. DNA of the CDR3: TGTGCCAGCAGGCGGAGCGGGGGCCGCTACAATGAGCAGTTCTTC. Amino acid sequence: CASRRSGGRYNEQFF.